A single TCR beta chain is shown here with its context. As yet, its antigen is unknown. Method: immunoSEQ multiplex PCR; TCRdb's copy keeps in-frame clones and lacks some. The data show 300,000 to 450,000 clones, about 90% seen once. These data are taken from a study of Ad26.COV2.S vaccination and SARS-CoV-2 variants. Study findings and constraints: Across vaccine and placebo recipients, the breadth of non-spike TCRs was similar. Reported findings describe substantial breadth in spike-specific CD8+ and CD4+ T cell responses following vaccination.

V was cut by 6 bases and J by 3 bases, with 9 bases left in between. The CDR3 is 13 residues long. Germline V gene lookup returns CDR1 MNHEY and CDR2 SVGAGI. The clonotype was recovered from a human donor who had recovered from COVID-19. Sequencing was performed on peripheral blood, taken after recovery from COVID-19. The V call is TRBV6-5, the J call TRBJ1-5; the D gene is possibly TRBD1 (5 bases). Written as DNA, the CDR3 is TGTGCCAGCAGACGACAGTCCAATCAGCCCCAGCATTTT. Amino acid sequence: CASRRQSNQPQHF.